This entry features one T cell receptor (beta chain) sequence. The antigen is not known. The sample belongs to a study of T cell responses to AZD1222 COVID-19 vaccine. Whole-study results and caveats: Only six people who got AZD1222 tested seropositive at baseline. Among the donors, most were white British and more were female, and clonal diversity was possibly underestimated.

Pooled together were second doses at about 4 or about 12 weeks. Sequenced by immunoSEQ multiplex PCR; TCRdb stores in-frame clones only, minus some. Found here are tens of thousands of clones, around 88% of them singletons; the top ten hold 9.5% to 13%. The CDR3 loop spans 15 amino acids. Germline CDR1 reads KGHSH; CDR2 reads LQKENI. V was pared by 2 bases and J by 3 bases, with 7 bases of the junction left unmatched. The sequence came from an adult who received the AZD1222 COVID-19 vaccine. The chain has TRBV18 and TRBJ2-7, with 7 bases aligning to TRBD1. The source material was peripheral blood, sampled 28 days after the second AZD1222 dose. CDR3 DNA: TGTGCCAGCTCACCAAGCCGGGCAGGGGGCTACGAGCAGTACTTC. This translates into CASSPSRAGGYEQYF.